This is a list of T cell receptor beta chains from one sample in a study of T cell responses to AZD1222 COVID-19 vaccine. Sequenced by immunoSEQ multiplex PCR; TCRdb stores in-frame clones only, minus some. The sample records fewer than 200,000 clones, about 89% being singletons. The sample here was peripheral blood, taken on day 0 of AZD1222 vaccination. These receptors were obtained from an adult in good health. Both conserved end residues are part of each CDR3. The D gene is left open where the match is weak. Part of the rows lack a size; the others show once, few, many or a class for expanded clones.

>TRBD2|TRBV3-1/TRBV3-2|TRBJ2-3|-
TGTGCCAGCAGCCAGGCAGGGGCTAGCGGGAGAGGTACGCAGTATTTT
CASSQAGASGRGTQYF
>TRBD1|TRBV6-5|TRBJ1-6|-
TGTGCCAGCAGCCGGGACAGTAATTCACCCCTCCACTTT
CASSRDSNSPLHF
>-|TRBV19|TRBJ1-5|few
TGTGCCAGTAGTACCCTGATCCTTCAGCCCCAGCATTTT
CASSTLILQPQHF
>-|TRBV5-1|TRBJ2-1|-
TGCGCCAGCAGCTTGGGTGGGATGGATGAGCAGTTCTTC
CASSLGGMDEQFF
>-|TRBV5-4|TRBJ1-4|-
TGTGCCAGCAGCTTGGATGCCCGTTTCAATGAAAAACTGTTTTTT
CASSLDARFNEKLFF
>TRBD1|TRBV5-1|TRBJ1-4|-
TGCGCCAGCAGCTTGTCGTCTGGGACAGCAAATGAAAAACTGTTTTTT
CASSLSSGTANEKLFF
>TRBD1|TRBV7-8|TRBJ1-1|-
TGTGCCAGCAGCTCCGGGACAGCGAACACTGAAGCTTTCTTT
CASSSGTANTEAFF
>TRBD1|TRBV7-9|TRBJ1-2|-
TGTGCCAGCAGTCTGGACAGGCAACGTCAATATGGCTACACCTTC
CASSLDRQRQYGYTF
>-|TRBV28|TRBJ2-5|-
TGTGCCAGCAGTTTCCCCGGGACTGCAGCTCGGGAGACCCAGTACTTC
CASSFPGTAARETQYF
>TRBD1|TRBV18|TRBJ1-1|-
TGTGCCAGCTCTCGGACAGGGGACACTGAAGCTTTCTTT
CASSRTGDTEAFF
>TRBD1|TRBV3-1/TRBV3-2|TRBJ2-5|-
TGTGCCAGCAGCGAGGGACAGCAAGAGACCCAGTACTTC
CASSEGQQETQYF
>-|TRBV6-1|TRBJ1-4|-
TGTGCCAGCAGTGAGACAGGTCCTCTCGAAAAACTGTTTTTT
CASSETGPLEKLFF
>-|TRBV6-2/TRBV6-3|TRBJ1-4|-
TGTGCCAGCAGTTACTACCCCCAGACGAGGGCAACTAATGAAAAACTGTTTTTT
CASSYYPQTRATNEKLFF
>-|TRBV19|TRBJ2-7|-
TGTGCCAGTGCCGAAGGGGGGGCCCGCTCCTACGAGCAGTACTTC
CASAEGGARSYEQYF
>-|TRBV28|TRBJ1-2|-
TGTGCCAGCAGTTTACTTGGAGGTCCCGTTGGCTACACCTTC
CASSLLGGPVGYTF
>TRBD1|TRBV29-1|TRBJ1-3|once
TGCAGCGTTACAGGGGGCTTCACTGGAAACACCATATATTTT
CSVTGGFTGNTIYF
>-|TRBV14|TRBJ1-5|few
TGTGCCAAGAGGGCAGATAGCAATCAGCCCCAGCATTTT
CAKRADSNQPQHF
>-|TRBV5-1|TRBJ1-2|-
TGCGCCAGCAGCTTAACGACCCCTAGTTATGGCTACACCTTC
CASSLTTPSYGYTF
>TRBD1|TRBV4-1|TRBJ2-2|-
TGCGCCAGCAGCCCGACAGGGCCGGGCAACACCGGGGAGCTGTTTTTT
CASSPTGPGNTGELFF
>TRBD1|TRBV24-1|TRBJ1-5|-
TGTGCCACCAGTGATCCAGGACAGGGGCCCAATCAGCCCCAGCATTTT
CATSDPGQGPNQPQHF
>-|TRBV7-9|TRBJ1-1|-
TGTGCCAGCAGCTTAGGCAGGACAGCTAAAGAGAACACTGAAGCTTTCTTT
CASSLGRTAKENTEAFF
>-|TRBV19|TRBJ2-7|-
TGTGCCAGTAGTATTATTTCGGACGGAACCTACGAGCAGTACTTC
CASSIISDGTYEQYF
>TRBD2|TRBV18|TRBJ2-3|-
TGTGCCAGCTCACCGGGACTAGGCACAGATACGCAGTATTTT
CASSPGLGTDTQYF